This T cell receptor beta chain was identified in a study of shared clonotypes between healthy human individuals. This table comes from immunoSEQ multiplex PCR, and its TCRdb copy is limited to in-frame clones, with some not included. Of about 680,000 clones listed, 92% were seen once; the top ten hold roughly 22%. Germline lookup yields CDR1 MNHNY and CDR2 SVGAGI (reference sequence). This CDR3 has 16 amino acids. V shed 0 bases and J shed 1 base, with 13 bases lying between them. CD8 cells classed as naive were CD45RO-negative and positively selected for CCR7, excluding terminally differentiated effector memory CD45RA+ cells.

Sequencing was done on a sample of naive CD8+ T cells sorted from blood. The rearrangement links TRBV6-6 to TRBJ2-7; D unresolved. This receptor was identified in a man between 25 and 39 years old in good health. CDR3 bases: TGTGCCAGCAGTTACTCGACGCCAGGTTCTTCCTACGAGCAGTACTTC. This gives the protein CASSYSTPGSSYEQYF.